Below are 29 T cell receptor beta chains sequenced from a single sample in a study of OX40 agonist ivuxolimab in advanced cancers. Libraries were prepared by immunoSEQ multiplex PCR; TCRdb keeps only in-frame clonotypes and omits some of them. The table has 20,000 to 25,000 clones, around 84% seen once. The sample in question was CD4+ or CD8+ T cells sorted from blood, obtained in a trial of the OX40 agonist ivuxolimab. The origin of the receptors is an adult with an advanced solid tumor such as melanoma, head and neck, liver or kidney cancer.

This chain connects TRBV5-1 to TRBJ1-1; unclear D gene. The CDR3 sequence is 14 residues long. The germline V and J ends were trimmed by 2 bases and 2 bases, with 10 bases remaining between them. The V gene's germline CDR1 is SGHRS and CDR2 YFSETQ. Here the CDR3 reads CASSLMPANTEAFF. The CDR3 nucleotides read TGCGCCAGCAGCTTAATGCCGGCTAACACTGAAGCTTTCTTT.

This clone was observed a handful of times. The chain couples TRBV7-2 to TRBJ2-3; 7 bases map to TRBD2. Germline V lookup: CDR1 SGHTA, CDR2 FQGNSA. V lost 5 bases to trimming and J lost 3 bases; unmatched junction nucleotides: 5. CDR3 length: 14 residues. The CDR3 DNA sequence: TGTGCCAGCAGCCCTGGACTAGGGACAGATACGCAGTATTTT. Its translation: CASSPGLGTDTQYF.

The CDR3 bases are TGCGCCAGCAGCCAGGTGTTAGGACAGGCAGCTAACTATGGCTACACCTTC. As protein: CASSQVLGQAANYGYTF. J is TRBJ1-2 and V is TRBV4-1; 7 bases align to TRBD1. The CDR3 is 17 amino acids. V lost 3 bases, J lost 0 bases, and 10 bases stayed unmatched. CDR1 is MGHRA, CDR2 YSYEKL, per germline.

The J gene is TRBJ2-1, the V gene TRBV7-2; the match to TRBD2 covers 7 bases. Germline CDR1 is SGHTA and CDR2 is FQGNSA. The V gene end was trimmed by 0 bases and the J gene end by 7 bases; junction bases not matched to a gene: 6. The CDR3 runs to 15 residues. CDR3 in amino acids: CASSLAGGPQNEQFF. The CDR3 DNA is TGTGCCAGCAGCTTAGCGGGAGGGCCCCAGAATGAGCAGTTCTTC.

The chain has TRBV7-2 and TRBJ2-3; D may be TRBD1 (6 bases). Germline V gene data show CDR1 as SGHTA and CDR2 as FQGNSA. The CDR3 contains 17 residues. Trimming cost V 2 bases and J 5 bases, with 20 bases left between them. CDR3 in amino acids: CASSLLLGAHIGDTQYF. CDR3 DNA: TGTGCCAGCAGCTTATTATTGGGGGCGCATATTGGAGATACGCAGTATTTT.

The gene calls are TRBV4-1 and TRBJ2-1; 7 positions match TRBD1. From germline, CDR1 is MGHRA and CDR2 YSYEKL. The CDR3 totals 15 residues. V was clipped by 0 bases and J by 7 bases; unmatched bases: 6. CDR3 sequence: CASSQEGTALNEQFF. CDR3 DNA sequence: TGCGCCAGCAGCCAAGAGGGGACAGCTCTTAATGAGCAGTTCTTC.

DNA of the CDR3: TGTGCCAGCAGAGGGACAGGGTCTTCCTCTTATGGCTACACCTTC. Translated: CASRGTGSSSYGYTF. The rearrangement links TRBV6-6 to TRBJ1-2; 9 bases align to TRBD1. This CDR3 is built from 15 residues. The trim removed 6 bases at V and 5 bases at J, leaving 10 bases unmatched. The V gene's germline CDR1 is MNHNY and CDR2 SVGAGI (reference sequence).

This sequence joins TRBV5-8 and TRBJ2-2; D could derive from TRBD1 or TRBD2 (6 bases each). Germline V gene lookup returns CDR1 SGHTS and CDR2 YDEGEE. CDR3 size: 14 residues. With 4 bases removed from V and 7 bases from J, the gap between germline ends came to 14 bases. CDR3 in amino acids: CASSVGGFGGELFF. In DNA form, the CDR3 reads TGTGCCAGCAGCGTAGGGGGGTTCGGCGGGGAGCTGTTTTTT.

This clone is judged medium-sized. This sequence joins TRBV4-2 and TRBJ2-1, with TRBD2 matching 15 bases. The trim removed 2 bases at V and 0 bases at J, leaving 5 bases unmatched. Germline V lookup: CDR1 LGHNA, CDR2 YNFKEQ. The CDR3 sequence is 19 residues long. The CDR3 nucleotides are TGTGCCAGCAGCCAATCGGGACTAGCGGGGGGAAGCTCCTACAATGAGCAGTTCTTC. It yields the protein CASSQSGLAGGSSYNEQFF.

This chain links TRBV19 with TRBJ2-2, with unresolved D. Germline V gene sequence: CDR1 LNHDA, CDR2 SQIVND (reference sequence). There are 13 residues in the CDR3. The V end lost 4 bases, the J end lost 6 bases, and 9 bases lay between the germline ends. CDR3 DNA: TGTGCCAGTAGTAAACAGAAGTCCGGGGAGCTGTTTTTT. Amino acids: CASSKQKSGELFF.

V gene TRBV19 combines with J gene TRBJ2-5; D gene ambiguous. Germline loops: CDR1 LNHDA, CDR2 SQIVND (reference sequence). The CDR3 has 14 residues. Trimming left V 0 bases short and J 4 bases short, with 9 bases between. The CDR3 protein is CASSIDNRRETQYF. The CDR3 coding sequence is TGTGCCAGTAGTATAGATAACAGACGAGAGACCCAGTACTTC.

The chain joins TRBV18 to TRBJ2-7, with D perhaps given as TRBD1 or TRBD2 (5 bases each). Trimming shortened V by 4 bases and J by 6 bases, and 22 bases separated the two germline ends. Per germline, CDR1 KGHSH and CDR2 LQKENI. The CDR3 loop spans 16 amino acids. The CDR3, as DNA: TGTGCCAGCTCACAACGGGGACCTCTCACCCCTGTCGAGCAGTACTTC. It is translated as CASSQRGPLTPVEQYF.

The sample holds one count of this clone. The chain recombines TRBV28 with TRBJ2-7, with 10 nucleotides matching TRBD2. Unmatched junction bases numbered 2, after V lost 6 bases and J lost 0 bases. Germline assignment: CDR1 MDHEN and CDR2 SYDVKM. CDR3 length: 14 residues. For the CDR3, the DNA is TGTGCCAGCAGGGGGACTAGCGCCTCCTACGAGCAGTACTTC. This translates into CASRGTSASYEQYF.

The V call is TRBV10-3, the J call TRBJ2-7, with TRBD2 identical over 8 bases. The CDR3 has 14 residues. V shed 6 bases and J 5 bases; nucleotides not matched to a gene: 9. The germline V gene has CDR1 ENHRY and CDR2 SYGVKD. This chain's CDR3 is CAIRLGAGADEQYF. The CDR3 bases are TGTGCCATCAGACTTGGAGCGGGAGCGGACGAGCAGTACTTC.

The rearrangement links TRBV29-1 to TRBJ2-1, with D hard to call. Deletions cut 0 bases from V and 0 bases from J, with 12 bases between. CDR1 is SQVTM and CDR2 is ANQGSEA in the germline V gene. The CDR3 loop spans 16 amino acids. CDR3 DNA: TGCAGCGTTGAAGATCCCGGGCAGAGCTCCTACAATGAGCAGTTCTTC. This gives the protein CSVEDPGQSSYNEQFF.

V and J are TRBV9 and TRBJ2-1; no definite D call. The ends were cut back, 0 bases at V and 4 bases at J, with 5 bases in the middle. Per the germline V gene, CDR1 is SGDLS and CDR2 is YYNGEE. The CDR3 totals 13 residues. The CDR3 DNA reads TGTGCCAGCAGCGTAGAAGGATACAATGAGCAGTTCTTC. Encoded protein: CASSVEGYNEQFF.

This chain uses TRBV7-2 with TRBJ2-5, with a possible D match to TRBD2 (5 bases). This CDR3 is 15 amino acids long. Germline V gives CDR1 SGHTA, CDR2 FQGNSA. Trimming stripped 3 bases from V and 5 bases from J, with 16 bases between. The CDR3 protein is CASSFGTSRGETQYF. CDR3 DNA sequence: TGTGCCAGCAGCTTTGGCACTAGTCGTGGGGAGACCCAGTACTTC.

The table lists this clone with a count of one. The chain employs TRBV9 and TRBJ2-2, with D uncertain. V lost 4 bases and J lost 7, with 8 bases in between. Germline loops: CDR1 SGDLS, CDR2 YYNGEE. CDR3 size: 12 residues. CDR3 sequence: CASSQFYGELFF. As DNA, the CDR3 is TGTGCCAGCAGCCAATTTTACGGGGAGCTGTTTTTT.

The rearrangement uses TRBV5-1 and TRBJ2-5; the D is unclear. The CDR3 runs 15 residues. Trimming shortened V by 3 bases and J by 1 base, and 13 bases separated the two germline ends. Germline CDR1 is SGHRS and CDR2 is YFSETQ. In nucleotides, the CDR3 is TGCGCCAGCAGCTCGCGCCCCCTGCCCCAAGAGACCCAGTACTTC. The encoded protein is CASSSRPLPQETQYF.

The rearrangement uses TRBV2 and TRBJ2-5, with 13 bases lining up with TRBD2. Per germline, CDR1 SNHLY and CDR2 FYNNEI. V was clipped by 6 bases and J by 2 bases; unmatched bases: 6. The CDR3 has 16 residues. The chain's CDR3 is CASRRLAGGEQETQYF. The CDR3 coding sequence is TGTGCCAGCAGGAGACTAGCGGGGGGTGAGCAAGAGACCCAGTACTTC.

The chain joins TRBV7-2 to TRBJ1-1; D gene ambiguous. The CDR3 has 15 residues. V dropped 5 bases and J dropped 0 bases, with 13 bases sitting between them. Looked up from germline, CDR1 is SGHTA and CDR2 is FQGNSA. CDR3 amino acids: CASSHSLSMNTEAFF. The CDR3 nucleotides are TGTGCCAGCAGCCATTCGCTGTCCATGAACACTGAAGCTTTCTTT.

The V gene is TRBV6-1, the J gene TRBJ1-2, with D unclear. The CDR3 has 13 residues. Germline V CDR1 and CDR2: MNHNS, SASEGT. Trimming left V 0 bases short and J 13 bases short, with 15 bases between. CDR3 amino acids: CASSEATSSPLTF. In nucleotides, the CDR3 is TGTGCCAGCAGTGAAGCGACCTCTTCCCCCCTCACCTTC.

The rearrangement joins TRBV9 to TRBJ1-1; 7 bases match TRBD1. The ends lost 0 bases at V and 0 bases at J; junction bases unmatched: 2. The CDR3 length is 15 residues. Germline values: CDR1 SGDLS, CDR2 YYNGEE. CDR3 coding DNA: TGTGCCAGCAGCGTAGTGCAGGGGGTGAACACTGAAGCTTTCTTT. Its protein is CASSVVQGVNTEAFF.

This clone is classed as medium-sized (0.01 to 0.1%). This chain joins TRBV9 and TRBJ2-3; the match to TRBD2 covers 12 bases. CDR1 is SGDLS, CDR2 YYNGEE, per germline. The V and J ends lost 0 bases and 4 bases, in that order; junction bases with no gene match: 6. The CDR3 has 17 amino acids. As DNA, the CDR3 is TGTGCCAGCAGCGTAGGACTAGCGGGAGAAGTTGCAGATACGCAGTATTTT. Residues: CASSVGLAGEVADTQYF.

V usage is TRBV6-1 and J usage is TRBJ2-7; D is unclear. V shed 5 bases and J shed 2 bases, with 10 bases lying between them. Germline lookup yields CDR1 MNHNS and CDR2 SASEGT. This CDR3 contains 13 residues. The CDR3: CASSFRPTYEQYF. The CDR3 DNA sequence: TGTGCCAGCAGTTTCAGACCCACCTACGAGCAGTACTTC.

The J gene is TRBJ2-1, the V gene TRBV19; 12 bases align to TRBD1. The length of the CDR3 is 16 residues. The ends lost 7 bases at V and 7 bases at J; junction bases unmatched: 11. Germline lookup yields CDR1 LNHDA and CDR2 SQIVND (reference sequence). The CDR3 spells CASKPPGTGGINEQFF. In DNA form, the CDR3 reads TGTGCCAGTAAGCCCCCCGGGACAGGGGGCATAAATGAGCAGTTCTTC.

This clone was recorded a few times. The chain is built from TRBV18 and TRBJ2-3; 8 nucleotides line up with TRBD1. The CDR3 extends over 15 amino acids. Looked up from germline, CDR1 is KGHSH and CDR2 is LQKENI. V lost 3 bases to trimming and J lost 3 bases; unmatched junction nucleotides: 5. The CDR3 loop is CASSPRTGSTDTQYF. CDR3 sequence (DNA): TGTGCCAGCTCACCGAGGACAGGGAGTACAGATACGCAGTATTTT.

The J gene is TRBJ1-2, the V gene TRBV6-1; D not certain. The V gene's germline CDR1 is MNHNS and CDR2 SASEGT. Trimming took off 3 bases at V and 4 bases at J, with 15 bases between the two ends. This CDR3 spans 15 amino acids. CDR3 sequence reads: CASSEDPRSTYGYTF. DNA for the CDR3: TGTGCCAGCAGTGAGGATCCCCGGTCCACCTATGGCTACACCTTC.

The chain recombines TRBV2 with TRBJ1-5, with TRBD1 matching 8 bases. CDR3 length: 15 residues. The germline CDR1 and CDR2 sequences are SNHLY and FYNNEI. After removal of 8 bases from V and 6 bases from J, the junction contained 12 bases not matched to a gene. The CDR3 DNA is TGTGCCAGCGGCTATAGGACAGGGCCCGTTCAGCCCCAGCATTTT. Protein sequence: CASGYRTGPVQPQHF. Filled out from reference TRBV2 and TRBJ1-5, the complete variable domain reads EPEVTQTPSHQVTQMGQEVILRCVPISNHLYFYWYRQILGQKVEFLVSFYNNEISEKSEIFDDQFSVERPDGSNFTLKIRSTKLEDSAMYFCASGYRTGPVQPQHFGDGTRLSIL.